This T cell receptor beta chain was retrieved from a study of tumor and adjacent non-tumor tissue in lung cancer. Study-wide findings and caveats: Shorter survival was associated with higher TCR diversity in tumors. In normal lung, the top 100 clones were significantly more dominant than in tumor. Compared with tumor, normal lung showed significantly lower TCR diversity.

The germline V gene has CDR1 MNHNS and CDR2 SASEGT. CDR3 length: 15 residues. No cell sorting was done before RNA was extracted from the tissue. More than 3 cm separated this lung sample from the edge of the tumor. Notes on this clonotype: Its antigen remains unidentified.

A modified ARM-PCR protocol with three rounds of nested PCR amplified TCRbeta. TCRdb processed the multiplex PCR reads anew with MiXCR; each CDR3 protein has one entry. The profile shows 80,000 to 100,000 distinct CDR3 sequences, roughly 80% of them singletons. This chain links TRBV6-1 with TRBJ2-7, with a tentative D call TRBD2 (5 bases). Sequenced material: distant non-tumor lung tissue. This TCR was recovered from a man in his 60s with small cell lung cancer. Written as DNA, the CDR3 is TGTGCCAGCAGTGAACTAGCTGATAGCTCCTGCGAGCAGTACGTC. Its translation: CASSELADSSCEQYV.